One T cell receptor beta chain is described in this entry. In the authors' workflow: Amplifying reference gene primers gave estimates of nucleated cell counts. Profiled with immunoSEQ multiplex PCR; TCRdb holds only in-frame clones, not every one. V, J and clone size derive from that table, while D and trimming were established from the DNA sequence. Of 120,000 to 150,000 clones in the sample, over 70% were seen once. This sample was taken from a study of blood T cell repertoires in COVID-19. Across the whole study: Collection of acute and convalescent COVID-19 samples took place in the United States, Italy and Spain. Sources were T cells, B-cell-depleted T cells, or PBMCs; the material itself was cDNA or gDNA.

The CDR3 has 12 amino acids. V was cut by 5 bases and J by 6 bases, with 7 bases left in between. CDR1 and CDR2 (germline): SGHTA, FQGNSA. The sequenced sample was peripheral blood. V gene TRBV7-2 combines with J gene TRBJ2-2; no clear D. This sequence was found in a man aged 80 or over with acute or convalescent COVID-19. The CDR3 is CASSTFAGELFF. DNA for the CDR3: TGTGCCAGCAGCACATTCGCCGGGGAGCTGTTTTTT.